The entry that follows covers one TCR beta chain sequence. These data belong to a study of identical twins. TCRdb re-called the 5' RACE reads through MiXCR, storing one row per CDR3 protein. The table shows about 890,000 distinct CDR3 sequences, with roughly 12% occurring only once. The germline V and J ends were trimmed by 2 bases and 11 bases, with 27 bases remaining between them. Per the germline V gene, CDR1 is PRHDT and CDR2 is FYEKMQ (reference sequence). The CDR3 contains 17 residues. This sample was shared with a second study, whose subject was yellow fever vaccine responses in identical twins.

The TCR originated in a woman aged 18-30 years in good health. The chain combines TRBV13 with TRBJ1-1; D perhaps matches TRBD1 (6 bases). Sequencing was done on a sample of PBMCs. CDR3 loop: CASSLIAIGRGLGTAFF. CDR3 DNA sequence: TGTGCCAGCAGCTTAATCGCCATCGGGCGGGGGCTAGGTACGGCTTTCTTT.